The 15 T cell receptor beta chains given below trace back to one sample, sequenced in a study of OX40 agonist ivuxolimab in advanced cancers. Method: immunoSEQ multiplex PCR; TCRdb's copy keeps in-frame clones and lacks some. In the table there are under 5,500 clones, around 66% of which are singletons. Sequences were derived from CD4+ or CD8+ T cells sorted from blood, sampled in a trial of the OX40 agonist ivuxolimab. All receptors derive from an adult with an advanced solid tumor such as melanoma, head and neck, liver or kidney cancer.

CDR3 amino acids: CASSYRGNTGELFF. In nucleotides, the CDR3 is TGTGCCAGCAGCTACAGGGGGAACACCGGGGAGCTGTTTTTT. This chain connects TRBV13 to TRBJ2-2, with 7 nucleotides matching TRBD1. CDR3 length equals 14 residues. V was clipped by 4 bases and J by 1 base; unmatched bases: 0. Germline V gene sequence: CDR1 PRHDT, CDR2 FYEKMQ (reference sequence).

J is TRBJ2-3 and V is TRBV7-9; TRBD1 is a possible D gene (5 bases). This CDR3 has 14 residues. Germline values: CDR1 SEHNR, CDR2 FQNEAQ (reference sequence). V was shortened by 5 bases and J by 2 bases, with 11 bases between the two germline ends. As DNA, the CDR3 is TGTGCCAGCAGCCCTCAGGGAAACACAGATACGCAGTATTTT. This sequence encodes CASSPQGNTDTQYF.

The genes are TRBV9 and TRBJ1-1; D ambiguous. The CDR3 spans 18 residues. Trimming removed 0 bases from V and 5 bases from J, with 23 bases in between. Germline V gene lookup returns CDR1 SGDLS and CDR2 YYNGEE. CDR3 coding DNA: TGTGCCAGCAGCGTAGGTGATACGTCGTGGGCGCCGGGGACTGAAGCTTTCTTT. This sequence encodes CASSVGDTSWAPGTEAFF.

This chain joins TRBV7-8 and TRBJ1-2; tentative D call: TRBD1 (5 bases). Germline V gene sequence: CDR1 SGHVS, CDR2 FQNEAQ. The CDR3 spans 15 residues. Trimming removed 1 base from V and 8 bases from J, with 17 bases in between. The DNA for the CDR3 is TGTGCCAGCAGCTTAGGGGGGGTGGGACTCTCCGGCTACACCTTC. Protein product: CASSLGGVGLSGYTF.

The chain links TRBV15 to TRBJ2-7; tentatively, D is TRBD1 (6 bases). Germline V gives CDR1 LNHNV, CDR2 YYDKDF (reference sequence). The germline V and J ends were trimmed by 0 bases and 9 bases, with 12 bases remaining between them. The CDR3 has 13 residues. CDR3 in DNA: TGTGCCACCAGCAGAGATCTACAGGGTGGGCAGTACTTC. Protein: CATSRDLQGGQYF.

This clone is a singleton in its sample. This rearrangement joins TRBV18 to TRBJ1-2; 11 nucleotides line up with TRBD1. V lost 3 bases and J lost 7; bases outside the gene matches: 7. The CDR3 contains 15 residues. Per germline, CDR1 KGHSH and CDR2 LQKENI. CDR3 sequence (DNA): TGTGCCAGCTCACCTTCTGCCGGGACAGGGGGTGGCTACACCTTC. Its translation is CASSPSAGTGGGYTF.

For the CDR3, the DNA is TGTGCCAGCAGTTACTATCAGGGGACCACTGAAGCTTTCTTT. Amino acid sequence: CASSYYQGTTEAFF. The chain couples TRBV6-5 to TRBJ1-1, with D possibly being TRBD1 (6 bases). There are 14 residues in the CDR3. Germline CDR1 and CDR2: MNHEY and SVGAGI. Between the trimmed V and J ends, which lost 1 base and 4 bases, there was a span of 10 bases.

This clone was seen a few times. The rearrangement uses TRBV7-9 and TRBJ1-2, with D maybe TRBD1 (5 bases). This CDR3 is built from 15 residues. V was pared by 5 bases and J by 3 bases, with 16 bases between. Germline V gene data show CDR1 as SEHNR and CDR2 as FQNEAQ (reference sequence). Here the CDR3 DNA reads TGTGCCAGCAGCCTGGCTCGGGGGTTAGACTATGGCTACACCTTC. Protein product: CASSLARGLDYGYTF.

This chain connects TRBV6-6 to TRBJ2-3, with D possibly being TRBD1 (7 bases). Germline V CDR1 and CDR2: MNHNY, SVGAGI (reference sequence). The V and J ends lost 1 base and 6 bases respectively, with 14 bases between them. The CDR3 extends over 15 amino acids. The CDR3, as DNA: TGTGCCAGCAGTTACTTAATACAGGGGAGGGATACGCAGTATTTT. This translates into CASSYLIQGRDTQYF.

The J gene is TRBJ2-7, the V gene TRBV5-8, with D possibly being TRBD1 (6 bases). Germline loops: CDR1 SGHTS, CDR2 YDEGEE. V lost 3 bases and J 0 bases, leaving 7 bases between the germline ends. The CDR3 length is 13 residues. Here the CDR3 reads CASSSDSSYEQYF. The CDR3 bases are TGTGCCAGCAGCTCGGACAGCTCCTACGAGCAGTACTTC.

This chain's CDR3 is CASSISYISYNEQFF. The CDR3 nucleotides are TGTGCCAGTAGTATTTCCTACATCTCCTACAATGAGCAGTTCTTC. V gene TRBV19 combines with J gene TRBJ2-1; D gene unclear. The V end lost 3 bases, the J end lost 0 bases, and 9 bases lay between the germline ends. Germline-derived CDR1 and CDR2 are LNHDA and SQIVND (reference sequence). This CDR3 has 15 amino acids.

J is TRBJ2-3 and V is TRBV6-1; D gene ambiguous. The V end was cut by 1 base, the J end by 0 bases, with 11 bases between. Germline-derived CDR1 and CDR2 are MNHNS and SASEGT. The CDR3 extends over 16 amino acids. CDR3 nucleotide sequence: TGTGCCAGCAGTGAAGGTCGCAGTCCTAGCACAGATACGCAGTATTTT. This codes for CASSEGRSPSTDTQYF.

In its sample, this clone was seen once. V usage is TRBV11-3 and J usage is TRBJ2-7, with TRBD1 identical over 7 bases. Trimming removed 5 bases from V and 5 bases from J; junction bases left unmatched: 9. Germline assignment: CDR1 SGHNT and CDR2 YENEEA. The CDR3 runs 14 residues. The CDR3 spells CASSQSTGMNEQYF. CDR3 DNA sequence: TGTGCCAGCAGCCAGTCGACAGGGATGAACGAGCAGTACTTC. Drawing the rest from reference TRBV11-3 and TRBJ2-7, the complete variable domain is EAGVVQSPRYKIIEKKQPVAFWCNPISGHNTLYWYLQNLGQGPELLIRYENEEAVDDSQLPKDRFSAERLKGVDSTLKIQPAELGDSAVYLCASSQSTGMNEQYFGPGTRLTVT.

The J gene is TRBJ2-2, the V gene TRBV5-1; D is perhaps TRBD1 (6 bases). The CDR3 has 15 amino acids. The V gene's germline CDR1 is SGHRS and CDR2 YFSETQ. The ends were cut back, 6 bases at V and 0 bases at J, with 12 bases in the middle. The CDR3 loop is CASTLQGANTGELFF. The DNA of the CDR3 is TGCGCCAGCACCTTACAGGGTGCGAACACCGGGGAGCTGTTTTTT. The full variable domain, in which reference TRBV5-1 and TRBJ2-2 provide the parts outside the CDR3, is KAGVTQTPRYLIKTRGQQVTLSCSPISGHRSVSWYQQTPGQGLQFLFEYFSETQRNKGNFPGRFSGRQFSNSRSEMNVSTLELGDSALYLCASTLQGANTGELFFGEGSRLTVL.

This chain joins TRBV25-1 and TRBJ1-2; 7 positions agree with TRBD1. V shed 7 bases, J shed 4 bases, and the junction held 6 bases outside the gene matches. Germline assignment: CDR1 MGHDK and CDR2 SYGVNS. The CDR3 length is 13 residues. The CDR3 coding sequence is TGTGCCAGCATGCCAAGGGGGCTCTATGGCTACACCTTC. Protein: CASMPRGLYGYTF.